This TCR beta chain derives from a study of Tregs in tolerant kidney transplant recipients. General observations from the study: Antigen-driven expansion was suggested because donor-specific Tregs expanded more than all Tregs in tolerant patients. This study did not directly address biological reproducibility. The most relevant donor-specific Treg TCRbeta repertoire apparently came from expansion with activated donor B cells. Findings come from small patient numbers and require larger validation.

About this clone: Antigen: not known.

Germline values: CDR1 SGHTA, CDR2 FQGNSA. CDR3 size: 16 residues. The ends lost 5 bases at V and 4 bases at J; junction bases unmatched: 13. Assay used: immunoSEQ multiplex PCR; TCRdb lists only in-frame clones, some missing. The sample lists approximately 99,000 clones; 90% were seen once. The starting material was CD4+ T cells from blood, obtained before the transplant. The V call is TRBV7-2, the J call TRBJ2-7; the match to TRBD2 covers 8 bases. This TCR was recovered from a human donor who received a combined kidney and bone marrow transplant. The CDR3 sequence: CASSTHRGGTSYEQYF. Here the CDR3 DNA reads TGTGCCAGCAGCACCCACCGGGGGGGAACCTCTTACGAGCAGTACTTC.